By share, the clone carrying this T cell receptor (beta chain) counts as medium-sized. No antigen is known for it. All patients relapsed after autologous stem cell transplantation, and brentuximab vedotin exposure varied. The data were obtained in a study of PD-1 blockade in classical Hodgkin lymphoma. The wider study: Patients got intravenous nivolumab 3 mg/kg every 2 weeks. Study-level results: Newly diagnosed patients reportedly had lower baseline TCR diversity than healthy donors. Patients who responded completely had about the same baseline diversity as newly diagnosed patients.

This table comes from immunoSEQ multiplex PCR, and its TCRdb copy is limited to in-frame clones, with some not included. The sample shows about 98,000 clones, 75% to 85% of them seen only once. V lost 5 bases and J 2 bases, leaving 13 bases between the germline ends. The germline CDR1 and CDR2 sequences are PRHDT and FYEKMQ (reference sequence). The CDR3 has 15 residues. This receptor was identified in a human donor with classical Hodgkin lymphoma. The J gene is TRBJ1-3, the V gene TRBV13; D uncertain. The source was peripheral blood mononuclear cells (PBMCs), collected before the second cycle of nivolumab. The CDR3 nucleotides are TGTGCCAGCAGCCTTCTCCAGCGGGCTGGAAACACCATATATTTT. Translation gives CASSLLQRAGNTIYF.